This TCR beta chain was found in a study of post-analysis software for immune sequencing data. Study findings and constraints: When patients were compared with controls, 4 or 5 TRBV segments were more frequent, TRBV5-6, TRBV5-1 and TRBV20-1 among them.

cDNA libraries for TCR beta contained unique molecular identifiers. When about 1 to 11 million T cells were used, they gave approximately 530,000 cDNA molecules. TCRdb processed the PCR reads anew with MiXCR; each CDR3 protein has one entry. Among hundreds of thousands of distinct CDR3 sequences listed, over 45% were seen once. Note on this clonotype: No antigen is known for it.

V lost 6 bases to trimming and J lost 2 bases, with 11 bases between them. The CDR3 runs 13 residues. CDR1 MNHNY and CDR2 SVGAGI come from the germline V gene (reference sequence). The sequence came from a girl aged 2-10 years with multiple sclerosis. The sample comprised blood. This chain joins TRBV6-6 and TRBJ2-7, with a weak D call TRBD1 (6 bases). The CDR3 is CASSKDRTYEQYF. The CDR3 DNA reads TGTGCCAGCAGCAAAGACAGGACCTACGAGCAGTACTTC.